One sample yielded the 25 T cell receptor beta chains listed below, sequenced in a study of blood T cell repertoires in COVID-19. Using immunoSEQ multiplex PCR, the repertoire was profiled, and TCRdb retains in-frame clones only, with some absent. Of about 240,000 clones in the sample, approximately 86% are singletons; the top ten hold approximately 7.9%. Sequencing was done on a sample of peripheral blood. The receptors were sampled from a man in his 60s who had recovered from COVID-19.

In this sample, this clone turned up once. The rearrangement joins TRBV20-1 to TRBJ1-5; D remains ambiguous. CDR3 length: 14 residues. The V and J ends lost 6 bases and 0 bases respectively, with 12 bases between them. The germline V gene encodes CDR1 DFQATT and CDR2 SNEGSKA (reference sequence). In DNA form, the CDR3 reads TGCAGTGCCAGTAAAGGAGATAGCAATCAGCCCCAGCATTTT. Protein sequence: CSASKGDSNQPQHF.

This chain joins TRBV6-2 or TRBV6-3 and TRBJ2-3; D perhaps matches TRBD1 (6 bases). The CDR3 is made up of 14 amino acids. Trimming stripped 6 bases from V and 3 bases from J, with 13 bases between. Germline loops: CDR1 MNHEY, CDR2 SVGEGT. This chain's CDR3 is CASSTAGETDTQYF. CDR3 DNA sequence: TGTGCCAGCAGCACGGCAGGGGAAACAGATACGCAGTATTTT.

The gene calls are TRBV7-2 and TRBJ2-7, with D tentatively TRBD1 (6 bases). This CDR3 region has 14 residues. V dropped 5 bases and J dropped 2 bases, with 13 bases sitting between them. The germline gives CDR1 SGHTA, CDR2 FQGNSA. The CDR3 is CASSPTGNPYEQYF. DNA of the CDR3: TGTGCCAGCAGCCCAACAGGGAATCCCTACGAGCAGTACTTC.

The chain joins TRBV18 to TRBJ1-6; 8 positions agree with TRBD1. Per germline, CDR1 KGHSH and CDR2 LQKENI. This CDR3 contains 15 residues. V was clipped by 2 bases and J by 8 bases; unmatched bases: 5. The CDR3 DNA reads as TGTGCCAGCTCACCAAGGCAGGGGGCAGATTCACCCCTCCACTTT. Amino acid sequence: CASSPRQGADSPLHF.

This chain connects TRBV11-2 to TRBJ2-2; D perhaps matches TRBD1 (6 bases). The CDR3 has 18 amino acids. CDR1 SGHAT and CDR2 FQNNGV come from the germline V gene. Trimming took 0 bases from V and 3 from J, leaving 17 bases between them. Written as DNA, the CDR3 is TGTGCCAGCAGCTTAGACGTCTGGGGACAAGGATACACCGGGGAGCTGTTTTTT. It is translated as CASSLDVWGQGYTGELFF.

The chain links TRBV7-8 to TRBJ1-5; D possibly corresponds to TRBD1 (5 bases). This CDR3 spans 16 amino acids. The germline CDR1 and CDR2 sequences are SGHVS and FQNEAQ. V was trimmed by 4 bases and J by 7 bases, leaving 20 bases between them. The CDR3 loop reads CASSSFQGLVSQPQHF. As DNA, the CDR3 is TGTGCCAGCAGCTCTTTCCAGGGCTTGGTAAGCCAGCCCCAGCATTTT.

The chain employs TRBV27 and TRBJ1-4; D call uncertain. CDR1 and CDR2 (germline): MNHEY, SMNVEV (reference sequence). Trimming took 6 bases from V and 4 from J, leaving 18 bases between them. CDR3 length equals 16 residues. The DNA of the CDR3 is TGTGCCAGCAGATACCAAGGCCGACGGGGTAATGAAAAACTGTTTTTT. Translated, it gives CASRYQGRRGNEKLFF. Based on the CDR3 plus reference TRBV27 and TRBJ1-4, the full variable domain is EAQVTQNPRYLITVTGKKLTVTCSQNMNHEYMSWYRQDPGLGLRQIYYSMNVEVTDKGDVPEGYKVSRKEKRNFPLILESPSPNQTSLYFCASRYQGRRGNEKLFFGSGTQLSVL.

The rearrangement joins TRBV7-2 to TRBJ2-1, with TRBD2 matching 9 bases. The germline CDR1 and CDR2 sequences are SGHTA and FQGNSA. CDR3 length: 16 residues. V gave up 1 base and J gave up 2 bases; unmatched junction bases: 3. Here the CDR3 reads CASSLGGGAPYNEQFF. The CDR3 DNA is TGTGCCAGCAGCTTAGGCGGGGGGGCCCCCTACAATGAGCAGTTCTTC.

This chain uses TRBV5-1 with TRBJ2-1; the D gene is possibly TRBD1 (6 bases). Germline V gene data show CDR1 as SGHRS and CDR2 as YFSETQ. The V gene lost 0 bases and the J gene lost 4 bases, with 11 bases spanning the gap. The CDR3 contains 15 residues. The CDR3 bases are TGCGCCAGCAGCTTGGAGGGGGTTCTATACAATGAGCAGTTCTTC. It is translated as CASSLEGVLYNEQFF.

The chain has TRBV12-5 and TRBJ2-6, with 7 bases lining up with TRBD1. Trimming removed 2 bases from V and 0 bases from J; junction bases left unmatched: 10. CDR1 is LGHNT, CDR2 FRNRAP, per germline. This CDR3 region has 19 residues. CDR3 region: CASGLLTGSYTSGANVLTF. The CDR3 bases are TGTGCTAGTGGTTTGCTGACAGGGTCCTACACCTCTGGGGCCAACGTCCTGACTTTC.

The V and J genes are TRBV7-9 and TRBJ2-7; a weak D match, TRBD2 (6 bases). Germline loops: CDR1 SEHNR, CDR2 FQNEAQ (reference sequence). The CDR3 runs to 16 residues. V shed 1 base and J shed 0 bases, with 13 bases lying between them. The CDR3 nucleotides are TGTGCCAGCAGCTTAGGTTGGGGGGATAGCTCCTACGAGCAGTACGTC. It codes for CASSLGWGDSSYEQYV.

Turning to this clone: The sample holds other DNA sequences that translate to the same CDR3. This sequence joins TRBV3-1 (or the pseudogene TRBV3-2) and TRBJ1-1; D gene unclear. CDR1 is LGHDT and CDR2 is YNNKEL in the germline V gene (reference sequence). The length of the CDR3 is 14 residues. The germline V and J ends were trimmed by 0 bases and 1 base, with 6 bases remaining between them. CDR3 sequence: CASSQDIRNTEAFF. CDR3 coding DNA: TGTGCCAGCAGCCAAGATATTAGGAACACTGAAGCTTTCTTT.

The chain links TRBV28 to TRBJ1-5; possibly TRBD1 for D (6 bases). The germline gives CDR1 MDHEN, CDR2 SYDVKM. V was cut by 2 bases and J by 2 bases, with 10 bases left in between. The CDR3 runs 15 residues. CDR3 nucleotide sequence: TGTGCCAGCAGTTTAGGGGGCCCTGGCAATCAGCCCCAGCATTTT. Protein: CASSLGGPGNQPQHF.

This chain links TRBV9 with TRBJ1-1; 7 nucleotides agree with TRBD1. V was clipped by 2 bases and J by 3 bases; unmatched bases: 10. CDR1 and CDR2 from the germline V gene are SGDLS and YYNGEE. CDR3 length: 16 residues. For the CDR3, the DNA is TGTGCCAGCAGCGTCGCCCTAAGACAGGGAGACACTGAAGCTTTCTTT. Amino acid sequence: CASSVALRQGDTEAFF.

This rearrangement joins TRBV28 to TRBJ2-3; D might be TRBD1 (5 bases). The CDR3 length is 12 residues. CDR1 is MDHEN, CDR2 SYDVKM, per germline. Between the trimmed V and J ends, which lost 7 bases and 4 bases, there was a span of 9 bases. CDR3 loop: CASKGAPDTQYF. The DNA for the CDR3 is TGTGCCAGCAAAGGGGCCCCAGATACGCAGTATTTT.

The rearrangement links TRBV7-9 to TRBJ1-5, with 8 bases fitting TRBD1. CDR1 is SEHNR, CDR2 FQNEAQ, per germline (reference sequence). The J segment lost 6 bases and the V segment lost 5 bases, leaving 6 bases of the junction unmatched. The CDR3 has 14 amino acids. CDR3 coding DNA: TGTGCCAGCAGCGCGACAGGGGATTTTCAGCCCCAGCATTTT. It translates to CASSATGDFQPQHF.

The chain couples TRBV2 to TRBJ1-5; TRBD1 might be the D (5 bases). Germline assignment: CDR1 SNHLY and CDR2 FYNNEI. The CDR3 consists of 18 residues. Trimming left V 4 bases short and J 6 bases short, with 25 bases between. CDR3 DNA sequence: TGTGCCAGCAGTGCCGACAGCGTTTTCCCTCTCCCGGGTCAGCCCCAGCATTTT. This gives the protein CASSADSVFPLPGQPQHF. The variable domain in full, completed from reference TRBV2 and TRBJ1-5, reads EPEVTQTPSHQVTQMGQEVILRCVPISNHLYFYWYRQILGQKVEFLVSFYNNEISEKSEIFDDQFSVERPDGSNFTLKIRSTKLEDSAMYFCASSADSVFPLPGQPQHFGDGTRLSIL.

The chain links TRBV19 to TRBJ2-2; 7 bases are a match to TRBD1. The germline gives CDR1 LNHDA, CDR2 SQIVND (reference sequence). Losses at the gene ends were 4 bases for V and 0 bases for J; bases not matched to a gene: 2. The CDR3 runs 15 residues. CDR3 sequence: CASSSRGPNTGELFF. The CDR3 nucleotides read TGTGCCAGTAGTAGTAGGGGGCCGAACACCGGGGAGCTGTTTTTT.

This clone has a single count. The CDR3 DNA reads TGCGCCAGCAGCTTGGGGACTTTCTATAATTCACCCCTCCACTTT. The encoded protein is CASSLGTFYNSPLHF. The chain is built from TRBV5-1 and TRBJ1-6; D not resolved. The CDR3 has 15 residues. From germline, CDR1 is SGHRS and CDR2 YFSETQ. V shed 0 bases and J shed 3 bases, with 7 bases lying between them.

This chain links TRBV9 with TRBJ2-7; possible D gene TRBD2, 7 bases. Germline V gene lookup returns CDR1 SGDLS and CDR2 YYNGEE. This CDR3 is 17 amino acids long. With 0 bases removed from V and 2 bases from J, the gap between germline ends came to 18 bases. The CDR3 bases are TGTGCCAGCAGCGTAGGGGTGTCGGCGGGGGCCCCCTACGAGCAGTACTTC. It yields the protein CASSVGVSAGAPYEQYF.

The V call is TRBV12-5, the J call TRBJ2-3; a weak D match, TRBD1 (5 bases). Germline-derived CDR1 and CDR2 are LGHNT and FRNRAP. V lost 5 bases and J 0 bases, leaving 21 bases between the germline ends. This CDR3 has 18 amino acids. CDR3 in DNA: TGTGCTAGTGGTATCGGACACGGTAGCCGTGCTAGCACAGATACGCAGTATTTT. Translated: CASGIGHGSRASTDTQYF.

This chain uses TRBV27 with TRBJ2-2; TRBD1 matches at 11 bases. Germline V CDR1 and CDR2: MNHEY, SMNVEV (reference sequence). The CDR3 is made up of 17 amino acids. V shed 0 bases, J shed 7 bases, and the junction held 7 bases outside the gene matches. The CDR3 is CASSLSGQGARVGELFF. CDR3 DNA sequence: TGTGCCAGCAGTTTATCAGGACAGGGGGCGCGGGTCGGGGAGCTGTTTTTT.

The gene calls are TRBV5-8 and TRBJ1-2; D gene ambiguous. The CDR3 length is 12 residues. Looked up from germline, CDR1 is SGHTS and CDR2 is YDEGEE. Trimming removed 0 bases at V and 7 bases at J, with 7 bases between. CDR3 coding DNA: TGTGCCAGCAGCTTGGTCTTCCCTGGCTACACCTTC. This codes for CASSLVFPGYTF.

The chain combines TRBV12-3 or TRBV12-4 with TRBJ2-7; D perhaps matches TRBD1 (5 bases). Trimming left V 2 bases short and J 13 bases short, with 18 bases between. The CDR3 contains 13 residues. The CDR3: CASSLKLETVDYF. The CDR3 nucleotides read TGTGCCAGCAGTTTAAAGCTTGAGACAGTCGACTACTTC.

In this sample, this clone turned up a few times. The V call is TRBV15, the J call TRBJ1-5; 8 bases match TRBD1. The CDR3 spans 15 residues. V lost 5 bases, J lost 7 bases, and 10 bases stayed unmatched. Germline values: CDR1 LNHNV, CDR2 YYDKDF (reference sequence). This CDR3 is CATSPWTGFPQPQHF. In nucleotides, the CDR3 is TGTGCCACCAGCCCATGGACAGGGTTCCCACAGCCCCAGCATTTT.